These T cell receptor beta chains were read from a single sample in a study of OX40 agonist ivuxolimab in advanced cancers. Sequencing used immunoSEQ multiplex PCR; TCRdb keeps in-frame clones, though not all of them. The sample lists some 64,000 clones, roughly 90% occurring once. Sample: CD4+ or CD8+ T cells sorted from blood, taken in a trial of the OX40 agonist ivuxolimab. Receptors originate from an adult with an advanced solid tumor such as melanoma, head and neck, liver or kidney cancer. CDR3s include the opening cysteine and the closing phenylalanine or tryptophan. D genes are given only for firm matches. Rows may omit the clone size; those that give it use once, few, many or a size class.

NA TRBJ1-5 13 TRBV29-1 NA CSAAGYSNQPQHF TGCAGCGCCGCAGGGTATAGCAATCAGCCCCAGCATTTT
NA TRBJ1-2 13 TRBV30 NA CAWSPREIGGYTF TGTGCCTGGAGTCCGAGGGAGATAGGTGGCTACACCTTC
NA TRBJ1-1 17 TRBV4-3 TRBD1 CASSQEGQQYLGTEAFF TGCGCCAGCAGCCAGGAGGGACAGCAATACCTGGGCACTGAAGCTTTCTTT
NA TRBJ1-2 15 TRBV28 TRBD1 CASSRRQGANYGYTF TGTGCCAGCAGTAGGAGACAGGGAGCTAACTATGGCTACACCTTC
NA TRBJ2-6 17 TRBV4-3 NA CASSEDTGVLGANVLTF TGCGCCAGCAGCGAAGATACGGGAGTCCTTGGGGCCAACGTCCTGACTTTC
NA TRBJ2-7 13 TRBV9 NA CASSVRFGSEQYF TGTGCCAGCAGCGTACGATTCGGCTCCGAGCAGTACTTC
few TRBJ1-5 16 TRBV19 NA CASSKRDNQLNQPQHF TGTGCCAGTAGTAAACGGGACAACCAATTGAATCAGCCCCAGCATTTT
once TRBJ2-7 12 TRBV28 NA CASSFRVSEQYF TGTGCCAGCAGTTTCCGGGTTTCCGAGCAGTACTTC
NA TRBJ2-2 16 TRBV4-2 TRBD1 CASSQDGQGRAGELFF TGTGCCAGCAGCCAAGACGGACAGGGAAGGGCCGGGGAGCTGTTTTTT
NA TRBJ2-2 17 TRBV4-3 TRBD1 CASSLDADRANTGELFF TGCGCCAGCAGCCTAGATGCGGACAGGGCGAACACCGGGGAGCTGTTTTTT
NA TRBJ2-7 11 TRBV11-2 NA CASSFSGEQYF TGTGCCAGCAGCTTCAGTGGCGAGCAGTACTTC
NA TRBJ2-7 12 TRBV7-2 NA CASSSTGHEQYF TGTGCCAGCAGCTCCACAGGGCACGAGCAGTACTTC
NA TRBJ2-2 13 TRBV7-3 NA CASSLFGGGELFF TGTGCCAGCAGCTTATTTGGCGGCGGGGAGCTGTTTTTT
NA TRBJ1-2 14 TRBV6-4 NA CASSDPLGHQGYTF TGTGCCAGCAGTGACCCTTTGGGACACCAGGGCTACACCTTC